These 8 T cell receptor beta chains originate from one sample sequenced in a study of blood T cell repertoires in COVID-19. Assay: immunoSEQ multiplex PCR; the TCRdb copy retains only in-frame clones and omits some. This sample has more than 150,000 clones, with 84% found just once. The source material was peripheral blood. The receptors were sampled from a human donor in a cohort sampled during active COVID-19.

This clone was picked up a small number of times. V and J are TRBV6-5 and TRBJ2-3; D unresolved. With 6 bases removed from V and 2 bases from J, the gap between germline ends came to 9 bases. The CDR3 sequence is 13 residues long. Germline lookup yields CDR1 MNHEY and CDR2 SVGAGI. CDR3 bases: TGTGCCAGCAGAGCCCGAGACACAGATACGCAGTATTTT. This encodes CASRARDTDTQYF.

This clone showed up just once. The chain couples TRBV19 to TRBJ1-5; 9 nucleotides agree with TRBD1. The CDR3 length is 16 residues. Germline trimming cut 4 bases from V and 2 bases from J; bases unmatched to any gene: 6. Germline CDR1 reads LNHDA; CDR2 reads SQIVND (reference sequence). The CDR3 coding sequence is TGTGCCAGTAGTAGGGGGGACAGGGTGGGCAATCAGCCCCAGCATTTT. Protein product: CASSRGDRVGNQPQHF.

This clone came up a few times. This chain uses TRBV4-2 with TRBJ2-1; 15 nucleotides line up with TRBD2. The CDR3 extends over 16 amino acids. In germline, CDR1 is LGHNA, CDR2 YNFKEQ. The junction had 4 bases not matched to a gene; V was cut back by 4 bases and J by 6 bases. CDR3 in amino acids: CASSRRGLAGGNEQFF. The CDR3 DNA reads TGTGCCAGCAGCCGAAGGGGACTAGCGGGGGGCAATGAGCAGTTCTTC.

This sequence joins TRBV13 and TRBJ2-2; no firm D call. V was cut by 2 bases and J by 3 bases, with 7 bases left in between. CDR1 and CDR2 (germline): PRHDT, FYEKMQ (reference sequence). The length of the CDR3 is 14 residues. The CDR3: CASSLSTYTGELFF. The CDR3 coding sequence is TGTGCCAGCAGCTTATCGACTTACACCGGGGAGCTGTTTTTT.

The rearrangement links TRBV10-3 to TRBJ2-1; 9 nucleotides match TRBD2. In germline, CDR1 is ENHRY, CDR2 SYGVKD. J gave up 9 bases and V 6 bases, and 12 bases lay outside the gene matches. This CDR3 is built from 15 residues. In DNA form, the CDR3 reads TGTGCCATCAGGAAAGGGCTAGCGGGGCCCGGTGAGCAGTTCTTC. Its translation: CAIRKGLAGPGEQFF.

This clone has just a few counts. The rearrangement uses TRBV10-1 and TRBJ2-4; TRBD2 is a possible D gene (6 bases). Trimming stripped 6 bases from V and 4 bases from J, with 13 bases between. CDR1 and CDR2 (germline): WNHNN, SYGVQD (reference sequence). The CDR3 has 14 residues. CDR3 DNA sequence: TGCGCCAGCAGCTCGGAGGGACGGAAAAACATTCAGTACTTC. Amino acid sequence: CASSSEGRKNIQYF.

V and J are TRBV4-1 and TRBJ1-2; D unresolved. Germline V gives CDR1 MGHRA, CDR2 YSYEKL. The CDR3 spans 14 residues. V dropped 3 bases and J dropped 0 bases, with 8 bases sitting between them. CDR3 in amino acids: CASSQGFSNYGYTF. The CDR3 DNA is TGCGCCAGCAGCCAGGGCTTCTCTAACTATGGCTACACCTTC.

J is TRBJ1-2 and V is TRBV7-8; 7 positions match TRBD1. The CDR3 has 15 residues. After removal of 5 bases from V and 3 bases from J, the junction contained 9 bases not matched to a gene. CDR1 is SGHVS and CDR2 is FQNEAQ in the germline V gene. CDR3: CASSPSDRTYYGYTF. The CDR3 DNA reads as TGTGCCAGCAGCCCCTCGGACAGGACTTACTATGGCTACACCTTC. The full variable domain, completed using reference TRBV7-8 and TRBJ1-2, is GAGVSQSPRYKVAKRGQDVALRCDPISGHVSLFWYQQALGQGPEFLTYFQNEAQLDKSGLPSDRFFAERPEGSVSTLKIQRTQQEDSAVYLCASSPSDRTYYGYTFGSGTRLTVV.